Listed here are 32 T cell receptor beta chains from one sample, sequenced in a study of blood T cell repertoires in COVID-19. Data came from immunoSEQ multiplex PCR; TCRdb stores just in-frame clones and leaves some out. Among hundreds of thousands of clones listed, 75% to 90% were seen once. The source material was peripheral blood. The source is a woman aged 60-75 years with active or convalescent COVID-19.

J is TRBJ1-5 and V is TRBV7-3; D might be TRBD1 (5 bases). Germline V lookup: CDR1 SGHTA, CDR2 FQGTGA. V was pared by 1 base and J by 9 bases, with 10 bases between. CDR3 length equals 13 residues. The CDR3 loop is CASSLNVGRPQHF. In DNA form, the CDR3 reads TGTGCCAGCAGCTTAAATGTGGGGCGGCCCCAGCATTTT.

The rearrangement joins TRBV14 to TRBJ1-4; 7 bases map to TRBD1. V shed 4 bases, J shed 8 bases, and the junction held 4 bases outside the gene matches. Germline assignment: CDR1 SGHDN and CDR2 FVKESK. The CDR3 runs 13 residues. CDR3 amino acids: CASSRGQREKLFF. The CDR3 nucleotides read TGTGCCAGCAGCCGGGGACAGCGGGAAAAACTGTTTTTT. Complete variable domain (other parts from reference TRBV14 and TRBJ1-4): EAGVTQFPSHSVIEKGQTVTLRCDPISGHDNLYWYRRVMGKEIKFLLHFVKESKQDESGMPNNRFLAERTGGTYSTLKVQPAELEDSGVYFCASSRGQREKLFFGSGTQLSVL.

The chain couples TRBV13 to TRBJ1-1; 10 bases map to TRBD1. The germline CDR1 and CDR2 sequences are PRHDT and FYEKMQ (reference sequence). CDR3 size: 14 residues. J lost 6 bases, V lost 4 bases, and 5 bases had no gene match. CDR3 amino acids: CASSSGQGVAEAFF. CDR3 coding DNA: TGTGCCAGCAGCTCAGGACAGGGGGTCGCTGAAGCTTTCTTT.

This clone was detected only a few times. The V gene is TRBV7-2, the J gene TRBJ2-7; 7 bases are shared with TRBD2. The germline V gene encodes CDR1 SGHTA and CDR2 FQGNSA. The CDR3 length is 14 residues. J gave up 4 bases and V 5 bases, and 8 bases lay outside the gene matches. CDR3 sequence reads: CASSPAGGWYEQYF. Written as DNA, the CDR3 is TGTGCCAGCAGCCCCGCCGGGGGGTGGTACGAGCAGTACTTC.

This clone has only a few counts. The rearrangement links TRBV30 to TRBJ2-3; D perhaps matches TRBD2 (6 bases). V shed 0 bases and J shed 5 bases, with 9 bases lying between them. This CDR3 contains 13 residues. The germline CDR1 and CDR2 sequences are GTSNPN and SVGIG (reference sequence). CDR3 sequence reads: CAWSVSGGDTQYF. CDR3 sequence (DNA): TGTGCCTGGAGTGTATCCGGGGGAGATACGCAGTATTTT.

CDR3 DNA sequence: TGTGCCAGCAGTTACAGGGACAGTATGAACACTGAAGCTTTCTTT. Amino acid sequence: CASSYRDSMNTEAFF. The gene calls are TRBV6-5 and TRBJ1-1; TRBD1 matches 7 bases. CDR1 is MNHEY, CDR2 SVGAGI, per germline. This CDR3 has 15 amino acids. V lost 2 bases, J lost 0 bases, and 3 bases stayed unmatched.

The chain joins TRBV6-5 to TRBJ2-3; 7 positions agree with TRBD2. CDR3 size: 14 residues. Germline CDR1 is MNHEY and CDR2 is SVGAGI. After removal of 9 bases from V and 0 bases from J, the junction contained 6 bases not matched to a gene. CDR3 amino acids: CASLPGLSTDTQYF. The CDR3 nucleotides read TGTGCCAGTTTACCGGGACTAAGCACAGATACGCAGTATTTT.

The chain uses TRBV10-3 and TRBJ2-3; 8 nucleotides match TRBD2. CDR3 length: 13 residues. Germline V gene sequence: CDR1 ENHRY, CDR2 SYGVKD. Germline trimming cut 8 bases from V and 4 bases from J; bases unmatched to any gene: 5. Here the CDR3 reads CAIREGDADTQYF. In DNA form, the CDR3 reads TGTGCCATCCGGGAGGGGGACGCAGATACGCAGTATTTT.

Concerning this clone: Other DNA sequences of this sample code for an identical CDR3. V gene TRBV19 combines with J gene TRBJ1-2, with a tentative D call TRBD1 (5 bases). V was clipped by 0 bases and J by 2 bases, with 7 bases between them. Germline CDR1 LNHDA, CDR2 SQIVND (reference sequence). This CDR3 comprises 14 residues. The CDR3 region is CASSIDPGNYGYTF. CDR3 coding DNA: TGTGCCAGTAGTATAGATCCAGGGAACTATGGCTACACCTTC.

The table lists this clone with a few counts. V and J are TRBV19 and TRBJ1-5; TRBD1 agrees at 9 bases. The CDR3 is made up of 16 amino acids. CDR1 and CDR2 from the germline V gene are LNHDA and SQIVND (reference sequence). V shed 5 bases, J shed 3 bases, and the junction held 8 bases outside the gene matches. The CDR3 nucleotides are TGTGCCAGTAGTTACCTCACAGGGGGCTACAATCAGCCCCAGCATTTT. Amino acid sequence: CASSYLTGGYNQPQHF.

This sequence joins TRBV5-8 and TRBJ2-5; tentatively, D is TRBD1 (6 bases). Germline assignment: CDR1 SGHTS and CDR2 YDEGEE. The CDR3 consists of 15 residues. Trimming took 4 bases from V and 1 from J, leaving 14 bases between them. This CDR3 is CASSPQGHLQETQYF. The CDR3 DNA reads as TGTGCCAGCAGCCCCCAGGGACACCTCCAAGAGACCCAGTACTTC. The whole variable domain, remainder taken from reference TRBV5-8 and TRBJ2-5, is EAGVTQSPTHLIKTRGQQATLRCSPISGHTSVYWYQQALGLGLQFLLWYDEGEERNRGNFPPRFSGRQFPNYSSELNVNALELEDSALYLCASSPQGHLQETQYFGPGTRLLVL.

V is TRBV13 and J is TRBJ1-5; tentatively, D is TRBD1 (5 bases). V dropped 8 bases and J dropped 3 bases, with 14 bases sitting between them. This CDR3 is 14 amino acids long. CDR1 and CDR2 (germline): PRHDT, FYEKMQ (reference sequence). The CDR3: CASARRGTNQPQHF. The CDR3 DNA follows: TGTGCCAGCGCCCGAAGGGGAACCAATCAGCCCCAGCATTTT.

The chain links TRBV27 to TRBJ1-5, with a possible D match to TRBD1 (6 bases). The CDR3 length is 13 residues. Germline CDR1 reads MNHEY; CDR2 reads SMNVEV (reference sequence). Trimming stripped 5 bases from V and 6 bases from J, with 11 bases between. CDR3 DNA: TGTGCCAGCAGTCCAACAGGGATTCAGCCCCAGCATTTT. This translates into CASSPTGIQPQHF.

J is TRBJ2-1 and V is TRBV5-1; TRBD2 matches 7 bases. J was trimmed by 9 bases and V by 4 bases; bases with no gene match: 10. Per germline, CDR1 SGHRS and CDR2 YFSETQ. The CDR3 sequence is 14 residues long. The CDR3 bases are TGCGCCAGCAGCGAGATGGACTGGGGGGGTGAGCAGTTCTTC. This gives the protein CASSEMDWGGEQFF.

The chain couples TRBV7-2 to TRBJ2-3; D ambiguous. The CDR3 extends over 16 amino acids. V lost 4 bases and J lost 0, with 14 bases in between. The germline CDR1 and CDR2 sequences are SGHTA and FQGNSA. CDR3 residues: CASSSGPRLSTDTQYF. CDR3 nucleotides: TGTGCCAGCAGCTCCGGTCCTAGGCTTAGCACAGATACGCAGTATTTT.

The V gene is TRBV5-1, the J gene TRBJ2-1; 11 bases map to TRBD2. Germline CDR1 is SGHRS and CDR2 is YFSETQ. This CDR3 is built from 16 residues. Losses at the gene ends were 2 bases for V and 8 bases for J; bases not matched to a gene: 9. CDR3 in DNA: TGCGCCAGCAGCTTCGTTAGCGGGGGGGCTGCGTATGAGCAGTTCTTC. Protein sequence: CASSFVSGGAAYEQFF.

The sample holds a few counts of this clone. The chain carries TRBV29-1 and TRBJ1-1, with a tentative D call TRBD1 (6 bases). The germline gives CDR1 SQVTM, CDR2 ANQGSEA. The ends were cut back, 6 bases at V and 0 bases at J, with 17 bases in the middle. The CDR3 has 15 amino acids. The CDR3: CSVSEGVILNTEAFF. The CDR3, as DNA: TGCAGCGTCAGCGAGGGGGTGATTTTGAACACTGAAGCTTTCTTT.

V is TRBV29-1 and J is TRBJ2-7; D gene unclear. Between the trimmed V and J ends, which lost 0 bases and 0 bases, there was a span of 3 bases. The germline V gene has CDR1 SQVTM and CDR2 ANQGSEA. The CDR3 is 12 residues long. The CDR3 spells CSVEDSSYEQYF. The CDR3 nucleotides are TGCAGCGTTGAAGATAGCTCCTACGAGCAGTACTTC.

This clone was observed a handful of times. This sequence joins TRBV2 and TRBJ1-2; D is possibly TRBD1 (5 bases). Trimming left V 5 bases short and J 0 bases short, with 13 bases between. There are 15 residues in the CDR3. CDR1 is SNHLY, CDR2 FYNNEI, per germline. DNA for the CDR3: TGTGCCAGCAGTATAAGACAGTTAGCTAACTATGGCTACACCTTC. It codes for CASSIRQLANYGYTF.

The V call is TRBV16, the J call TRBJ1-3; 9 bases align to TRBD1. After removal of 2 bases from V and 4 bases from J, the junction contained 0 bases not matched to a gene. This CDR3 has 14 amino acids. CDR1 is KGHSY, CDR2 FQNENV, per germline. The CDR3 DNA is TGTGCCAGCAGCCAAGGGACAGGGGGAAACACCATATATTTT. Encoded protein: CASSQGTGGNTIYF. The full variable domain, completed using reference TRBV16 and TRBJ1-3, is GEEVAQTPKHLVRGEGQKAKLYCAPIKGHSYVFWYQQVLKNEFKFLISFQNENVFDETGMPKERFSAKCLPNSPCSLEIQATKLEDSAVYFCASSQGTGGNTIYFGEGSWLTVV.

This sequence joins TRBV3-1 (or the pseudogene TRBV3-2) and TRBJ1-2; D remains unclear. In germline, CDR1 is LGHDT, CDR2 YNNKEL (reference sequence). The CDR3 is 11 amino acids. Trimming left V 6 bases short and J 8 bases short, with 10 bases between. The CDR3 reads CASSSERGYTF. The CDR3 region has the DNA TGTGCCAGCAGTTCGGAGCGGGGCTACACCTTC.

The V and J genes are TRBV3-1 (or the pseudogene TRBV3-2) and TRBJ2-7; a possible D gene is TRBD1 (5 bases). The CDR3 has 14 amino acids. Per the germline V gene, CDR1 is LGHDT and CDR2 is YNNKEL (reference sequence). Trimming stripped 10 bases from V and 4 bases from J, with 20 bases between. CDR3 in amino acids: CATLSRVESYEQYF. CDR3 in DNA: TGTGCCACCCTATCCAGGGTGGAGTCTTACGAGCAGTACTTC.

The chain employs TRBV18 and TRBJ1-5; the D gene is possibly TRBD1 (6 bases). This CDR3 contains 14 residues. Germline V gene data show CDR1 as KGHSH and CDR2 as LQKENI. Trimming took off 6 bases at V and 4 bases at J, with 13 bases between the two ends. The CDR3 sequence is CASSLGTNNQPQHF. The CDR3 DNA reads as TGTGCCAGCTCCCTCGGGACAAATAATCAGCCCCAGCATTTT.

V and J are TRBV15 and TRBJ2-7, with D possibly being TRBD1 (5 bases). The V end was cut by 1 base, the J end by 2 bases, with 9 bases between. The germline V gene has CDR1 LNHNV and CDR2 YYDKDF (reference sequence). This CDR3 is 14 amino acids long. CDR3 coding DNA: TGTGCCACCAGCAGAGTGGGGCCGGCCTACGAGCAGTACTTC. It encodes CATSRVGPAYEQYF.

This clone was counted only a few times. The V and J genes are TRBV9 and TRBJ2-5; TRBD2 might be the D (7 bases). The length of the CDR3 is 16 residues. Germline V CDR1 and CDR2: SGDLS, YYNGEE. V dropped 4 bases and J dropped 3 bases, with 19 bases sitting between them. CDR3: CASSPLEGGPKETQYF. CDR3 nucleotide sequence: TGTGCCAGCAGCCCCCTGGAGGGGGGGCCCAAAGAGACCCAGTACTTC. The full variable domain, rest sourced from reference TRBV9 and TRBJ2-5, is DSGVTQTPKHLITATGQRVTLRCSPRSGDLSVYWYQQSLDQGLQFLIQYYNGEERAKGNILERFSAQQFPDLHSELNLSSLELGDSALYFCASSPLEGGPKETQYFGPGTRLLVL.

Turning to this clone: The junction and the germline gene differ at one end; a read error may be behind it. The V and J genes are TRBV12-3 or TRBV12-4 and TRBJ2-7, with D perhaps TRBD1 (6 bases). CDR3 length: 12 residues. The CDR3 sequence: CASSGPGHLEDF. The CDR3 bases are TGTGCCAGCAGCGGCCCGGGACATCTAGAGGACTTC.

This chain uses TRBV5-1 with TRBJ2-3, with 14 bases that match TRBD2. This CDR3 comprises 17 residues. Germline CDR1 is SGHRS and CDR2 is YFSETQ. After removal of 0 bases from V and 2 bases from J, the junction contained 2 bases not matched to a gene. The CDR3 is CASSLGLAGGPTDTQYF. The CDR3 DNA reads TGCGCCAGCAGCTTGGGACTAGCGGGGGGGCCCACAGATACGCAGTATTTT.

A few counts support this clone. The CDR3 sequence is CSASKRGNYNEQFF. CDR3 in DNA: TGCAGTGCTAGTAAGCGGGGGAACTACAATGAGCAGTTCTTC. The V and J genes are TRBV20-1 and TRBJ2-1; 8 bases match TRBD2. This CDR3 is 14 amino acids long. V shed 3 bases, J shed 3 bases, and the junction held 4 bases outside the gene matches. Germline-derived CDR1 and CDR2 are DFQATT and SNEGSKA (reference sequence).

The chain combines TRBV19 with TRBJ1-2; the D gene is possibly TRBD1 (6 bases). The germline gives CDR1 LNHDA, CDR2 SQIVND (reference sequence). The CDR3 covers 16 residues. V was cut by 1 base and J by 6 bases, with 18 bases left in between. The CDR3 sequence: CASSIVPGGERHGYTF. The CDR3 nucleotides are TGTGCCAGTAGTATAGTTCCGGGGGGCGAACGTCATGGCTACACCTTC.

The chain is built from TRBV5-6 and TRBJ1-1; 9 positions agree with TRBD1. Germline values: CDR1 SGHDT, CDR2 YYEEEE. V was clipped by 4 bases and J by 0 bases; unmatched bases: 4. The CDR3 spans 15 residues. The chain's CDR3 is CASSRDRDMNTEAFF. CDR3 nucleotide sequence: TGTGCCAGCAGCCGGGACAGGGACATGAACACTGAAGCTTTCTTT.

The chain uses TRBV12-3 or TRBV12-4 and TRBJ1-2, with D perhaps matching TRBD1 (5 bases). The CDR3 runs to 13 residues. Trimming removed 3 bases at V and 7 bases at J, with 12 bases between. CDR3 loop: CASSFTTVAGYTF. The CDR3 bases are TGTGCCAGCAGTTTCACGACAGTCGCTGGCTACACCTTC.

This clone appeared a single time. The CDR3 DNA sequence: TGCGCCAGCAGCCTAGGACAGGGGGAGGTTGGAGCTTTCTTT. This codes for CASSLGQGEVGAFF. V usage is TRBV4-1 and J usage is TRBJ1-1; 10 bases map to TRBD1. V was clipped by 4 bases and J by 10 bases; unmatched bases: 9. The CDR3 spans 14 residues. Germline CDR1 and CDR2: MGHRA and YSYEKL.